This is a list of T cell receptor beta chains from one sample in a study of cytomegalovirus exposure and HLA in healthy donors. Using immunoSEQ multiplex PCR, the repertoire was profiled, and TCRdb retains in-frame clones only, with some absent. The repertoire has just over 150,000 clones, about 85% of them found once; the top ten carry about 6.3%. Sequencing was performed on PBMCs. The source of these receptors is a male donor in good health and CMV-seropositive. CDR3s include the opening cysteine and the closing phenylalanine or tryptophan. The order of the fields is D gene, clone size, J gene, V gene, CDR3 protein, CDR3 DNA. D genes are given only for firm matches. Size tells how often a clone was seen (once, few, many) or the class of an expanded clone, and some rows leave it out.

d_call: TRBD1; clone_size: NA; j_call: TRBJ2-1; v_call: TRBV6-5; cdr3_aa: CASSPGQGGPREFF; cdr3_nt: TGTGCCAGCAGTCCGGGACAGGGGGGTCCCAGGGAGTTCTTC
d_call: TRBD2; clone_size: NA; j_call: TRBJ2-3; v_call: TRBV13; cdr3_aa: CASSLAGLAGGYRTDTQYF; cdr3_nt: TGTGCCAGCAGCTTAGCGGGCCTAGCGGGAGGGTATCGGACAGATACGCAGTATTTT
d_call: NA; clone_size: NA; j_call: TRBJ1-4; v_call: TRBV5-1; cdr3_aa: CASSLPGSNEKLFF; cdr3_nt: TGCGCCAGCAGCTTGCCTGGCAGTAATGAAAAACTGTTTTTT
d_call: NA; clone_size: NA; j_call: TRBJ1-4; v_call: TRBV5-5; cdr3_aa: CASSPGHLFATNEKLFF; cdr3_nt: TGTGCCAGCAGCCCAGGACACCTCTTCGCAACTAATGAAAAACTGTTTTTT
d_call: NA; clone_size: few; j_call: TRBJ1-6; v_call: TRBV6-1; cdr3_aa: CASVRDGMTPLHF; cdr3_nt: TGTGCCAGCGTTAGAGACGGGATGACACCCCTCCACTTT
d_call: TRBD2; clone_size: NA; j_call: TRBJ2-7; v_call: TRBV27; cdr3_aa: CASRLRLAGATTSYEQYF; cdr3_nt: TGTGCCAGCAGATTAAGACTAGCGGGAGCCACGACTTCCTACGAGCAGTACTTC
d_call: NA; clone_size: few; j_call: TRBJ2-7; v_call: TRBV9; cdr3_aa: CASSVGQDNSYEQYF; cdr3_nt: TGTGCCAGCAGCGTAGGACAGGATAATTCCTACGAGCAGTACTTC
d_call: TRBD1; clone_size: once; j_call: TRBJ2-5; v_call: TRBV10-3; cdr3_aa: CGVSRDRGVRETQYF; cdr3_nt: TGTGGCGTCTCGAGGGACAGGGGGGTTCGAGAGACCCAGTACTTC
d_call: NA; clone_size: NA; j_call: TRBJ1-2; v_call: TRBV6-6; cdr3_aa: CASSSHRDPYGYTF; cdr3_nt: TGTGCCAGCAGTTCGCACAGGGATCCCTATGGCTACACCTTC
d_call: NA; clone_size: NA; j_call: TRBJ1-5; v_call: TRBV6-5; cdr3_aa: CASSYTSNQPQHF; cdr3_nt: TGTGCCAGCAGTTACACTTCTAATCAGCCCCAGCATTTT
d_call: TRBD2; clone_size: NA; j_call: TRBJ2-3; v_call: TRBV5-1; cdr3_aa: CASSWASGSTDTQYF; cdr3_nt: TGCGCCAGCAGCTGGGCTAGCGGGAGCACAGATACGCAGTATTTT
d_call: TRBD2; clone_size: few; j_call: TRBJ2-7; v_call: TRBV7-2; cdr3_aa: CASSLEGTSGRYEQYF; cdr3_nt: TGTGCCAGCAGCTTAGAAGGGACTAGCGGGAGGTACGAGCAATACTTC
d_call: TRBD2; clone_size: few; j_call: TRBJ2-2; v_call: TRBV19; cdr3_aa: CASKGREETGELFF; cdr3_nt: TGTGCCAGTAAGGGGCGGGAGGAAACCGGGGAGCTGTTTTTT
d_call: NA; clone_size: NA; j_call: TRBJ1-1; v_call: TRBV18; cdr3_aa: CASRHGQNTEAFF; cdr3_nt: TGTGCCAGTCGACACGGACAGAACACTGAAGCTTTCTTT
d_call: TRBD2; clone_size: once; j_call: TRBJ2-7; v_call: TRBV7-2; cdr3_aa: CASSLTPSGGTRGQYF; cdr3_nt: TGTGCCAGCAGCCTCACCCCTAGCGGGGGGACCCGGGGGCAGTACTTC
d_call: TRBD1; clone_size: NA; j_call: TRBJ1-1; v_call: TRBV7-8; cdr3_aa: CASSWTGSDTEAFF; cdr3_nt: TGTGCCAGCAGCTGGACAGGGAGCGACACTGAAGCTTTCTTT
d_call: NA; clone_size: NA; j_call: TRBJ1-5; v_call: TRBV5-1; cdr3_aa: CASRADSSNQPQHF; cdr3_nt: TGCGCCAGCAGAGCTGACAGCAGCAATCAGCCCCAGCATTTT
d_call: NA; clone_size: NA; j_call: TRBJ2-1; v_call: TRBV30; cdr3_aa: CAWNRGEGEQFF; cdr3_nt: TGTGCCTGGAATCGGGGAGAGGGAGAGCAGTTCTTC
d_call: NA; clone_size: NA; j_call: TRBJ1-2; v_call: TRBV7-2; cdr3_aa: CASIPKGPGYGYTF; cdr3_nt: TGTGCCAGCATCCCCAAGGGGCCCGGCTATGGCTACACCTTC
d_call: TRBD2; clone_size: once; j_call: TRBJ2-1; v_call: TRBV9; cdr3_aa: CASSVVAGGYNEQFF; cdr3_nt: TGTGCCAGCAGCGTAGTGGCGGGGGGATACAATGAGCAGTTCTTC
d_call: TRBD1; clone_size: NA; j_call: TRBJ2-5; v_call: TRBV18; cdr3_aa: CASSDRGEETQYF; cdr3_nt: TGTGCCAGCTCAGACAGGGGCGAAGAGACCCAGTACTTC
d_call: NA; clone_size: NA; j_call: TRBJ2-5; v_call: TRBV28; cdr3_aa: CASSLFGGLGETQYF; cdr3_nt: TGTGCCAGCAGTTTATTCGGGGGGCTGGGAGAGACCCAGTACTTC
d_call: NA; clone_size: NA; j_call: TRBJ2-2; v_call: TRBV7-2; cdr3_aa: CASLLGVNTGELFF; cdr3_nt: TGTGCCAGCCTCCTCGGAGTTAACACCGGGGAGCTGTTTTTT
d_call: TRBD2; clone_size: NA; j_call: TRBJ2-6; v_call: TRBV15; cdr3_aa: CATSRNFLAGVSGANVLTF; cdr3_nt: TGTGCCACCAGTCGAAACTTTCTAGCGGGAGTTTCTGGGGCCAACGTCCTGACTTTC